One T cell receptor (beta chain) is described in this entry. Its matching antigen is unknown. This sample was taken from a study of OX40 agonist ivuxolimab in advanced cancers. The study's findings and limits: Dosing at 0.1 to 3.0 mg/kg was accompanied by clonal expansion of CD4+ and CD8+ blood T cells by week 6.

CDR1 is MDHEN and CDR2 is SYDVKM in the germline V gene. The germline V and J ends were trimmed by 8 bases and 0 bases, with 11 bases remaining between them. The CDR3 consists of 13 residues. Assay: immunoSEQ multiplex PCR; the TCRdb copy retains only in-frame clones and omits some. Among 90,000 to 100,000 clones listed, more than 85% were seen once. Blood samples were obtained at baseline, cycle 4 day 1, and cycle 7 day 1. This receptor was obtained from an adult with an advanced solid tumor such as melanoma, head and neck, liver or kidney cancer. The gene calls are TRBV28 and TRBJ2-7; a weak D match, TRBD1 (6 bases). Sequences were derived from CD4+ or CD8+ T cells sorted from blood, sampled in a trial of the OX40 agonist ivuxolimab. The CDR3 DNA is TGTGCCAGCTGTGGGGGCAGCTCCTACGAGCAGTACTTC. This sequence encodes CASCGGSSYEQYF. The whole variable domain, filled in from reference TRBV28 and TRBJ2-7, reads DVKVTQSSRYLVKRTGEKVFLECVQDMDHENMFWYRQDPGLGLRLIYFSYDVKMKEKGDIPEGYSVSREKKERFSLILESASTNQTSMYLCASCGGSSYEQYFGPGTRLTVT.